The present TCR beta chain was sequenced within a study of blood T cell repertoires in COVID-19. For the study at large: T cells, B-cell-depleted T cells, or PBMCs provided the cDNA or gDNA that served as material.

This CDR3 has 16 amino acids. Germline CDR1 and CDR2: SGHDN and FVKESK. Unmatched junction bases numbered 6, after V lost 4 bases and J lost 1 base. Here immunoSEQ multiplex PCR was the method, and the copy in TCRdb shows in-frame clones only, minus some. The sample consists of about 110,000 clones, around 89% of them appearing once. Material: peripheral blood. This TCR was recovered from a man over 45 with active or convalescent COVID-19. This chain joins TRBV14 and TRBJ1-1, with 10 bases lining up with TRBD1. CDR3 residues: CASSRGDRGPNTEAFF. In DNA, the CDR3 is TGTGCCAGCAGCCGGGGGGACAGGGGACCGAACACTGAAGCTTTCTTT.